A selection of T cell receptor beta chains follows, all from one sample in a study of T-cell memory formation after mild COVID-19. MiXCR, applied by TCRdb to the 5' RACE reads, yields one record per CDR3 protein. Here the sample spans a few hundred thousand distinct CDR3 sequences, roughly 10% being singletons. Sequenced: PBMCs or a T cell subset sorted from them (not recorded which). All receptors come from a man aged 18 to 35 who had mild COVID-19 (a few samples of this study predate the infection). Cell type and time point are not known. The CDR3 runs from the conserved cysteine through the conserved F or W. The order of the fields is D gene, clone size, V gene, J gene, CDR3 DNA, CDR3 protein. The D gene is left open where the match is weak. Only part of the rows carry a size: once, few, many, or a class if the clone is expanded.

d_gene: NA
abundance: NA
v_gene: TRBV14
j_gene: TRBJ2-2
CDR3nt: TGTGCCAGCAGCCAAGTTTCAGGGGGGCCCACCGGGGAGCTGTTTTTT
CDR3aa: CASSQVSGGPTGELFF

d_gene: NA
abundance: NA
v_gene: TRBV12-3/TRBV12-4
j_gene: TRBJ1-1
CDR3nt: TGTGCCAGCAGACCCGGGTGGAGCAGCATCAACACTGAAGCTTTCTTT
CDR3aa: CASRPGWSSINTEAFF

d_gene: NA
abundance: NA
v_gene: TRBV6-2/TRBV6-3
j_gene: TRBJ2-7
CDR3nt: TGTGCCAGCAGTTACTCCGCTGCCCTCTACGAGCAGTACTTC
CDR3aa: CASSYSAALYEQYF

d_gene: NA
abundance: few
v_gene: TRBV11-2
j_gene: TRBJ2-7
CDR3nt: TGTGCCAGCAGCTTATCCCGGGGGCACTACGAGCAGTACTTC
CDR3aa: CASSLSRGHYEQYF

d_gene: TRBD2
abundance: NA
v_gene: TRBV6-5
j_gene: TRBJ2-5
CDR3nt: TGTGCCAGCAGTTACGCGGGGACTAGCTTAGAGACCCAGTACTTC
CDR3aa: CASSYAGTSLETQYF

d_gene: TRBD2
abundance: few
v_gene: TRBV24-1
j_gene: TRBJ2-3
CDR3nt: TGTGCCACCAGTGCTAGCGGGGAAACAGATACGCAGTATTTT
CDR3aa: CATSASGETDTQYF

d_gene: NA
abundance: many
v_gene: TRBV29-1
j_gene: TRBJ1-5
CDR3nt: TGCAGCGTAATAGGTCCGGGAAATCAGCCCCAGCATTTT
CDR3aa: CSVIGPGNQPQHF

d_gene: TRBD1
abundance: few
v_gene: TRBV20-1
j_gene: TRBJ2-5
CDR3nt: TGCAGTGCTGAGGGACAGGGTGTCGAGACCCAGTACTTC
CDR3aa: CSAEGQGVETQYF

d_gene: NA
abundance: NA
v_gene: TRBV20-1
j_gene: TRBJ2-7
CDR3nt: TGCAGTGCTAGAAACGGGCAGACAAACGAGCAGTACTTC
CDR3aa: CSARNGQTNEQYF

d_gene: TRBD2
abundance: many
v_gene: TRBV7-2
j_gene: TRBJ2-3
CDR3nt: TGTGCCAGCAGCTTAGTAGGAAGCGGGGGGGCAGATACGCAGTATTTT
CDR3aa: CASSLVGSGGADTQYF

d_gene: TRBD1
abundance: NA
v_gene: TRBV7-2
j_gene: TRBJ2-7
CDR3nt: TGTGCCAGCAGCTCCTACAGGGGCTACGAGCAGTACTTC
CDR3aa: CASSSYRGYEQYF

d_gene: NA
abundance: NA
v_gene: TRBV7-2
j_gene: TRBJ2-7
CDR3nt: TGTGCCAGCAGCCCACAGCCGACTAGTAGCGAGCAGTACTTC
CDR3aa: CASSPQPTSSEQYF

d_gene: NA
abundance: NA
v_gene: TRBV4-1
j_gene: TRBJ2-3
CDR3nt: TGCGCCAGCAGCCAAGATCTGGCCGGAGATACGCAGTATTTT
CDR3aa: CASSQDLAGDTQYF

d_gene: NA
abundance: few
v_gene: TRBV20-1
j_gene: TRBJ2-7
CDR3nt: TGCAGTGCCTCGGAGGACCCCCACGAGCAGTACTTC
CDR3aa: CSASEDPHEQYF

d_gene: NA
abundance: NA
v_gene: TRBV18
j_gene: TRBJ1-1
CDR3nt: TGTGCCAGCTCCTCCTCCGAGGGGGACACTGAAGCTTTCTTT
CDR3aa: CASSSSEGDTEAFF

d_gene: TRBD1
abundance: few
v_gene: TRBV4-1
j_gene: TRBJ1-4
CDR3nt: TGCGCCAGCAGCCAACCTACAGGGGGCACGGATGAAAAACTGTTTTTT
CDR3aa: CASSQPTGGTDEKLFF

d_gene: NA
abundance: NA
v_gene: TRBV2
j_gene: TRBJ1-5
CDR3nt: TGTGCCAGCAGTTACAGGGAGGAGTTGCCCCAGCATTTT
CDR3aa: CASSYREELPQHF

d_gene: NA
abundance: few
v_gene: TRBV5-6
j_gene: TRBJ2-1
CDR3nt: TGTGCCAGCAGCTTCGGACAGTACAATGAGCAGTTCTTC
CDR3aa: CASSFGQYNEQFF

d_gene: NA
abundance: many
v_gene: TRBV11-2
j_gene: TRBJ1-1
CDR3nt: TGTGCCAGCAGCGGTGGCACTGAAGCTTTCTTT
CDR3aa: CASSGGTEAFF

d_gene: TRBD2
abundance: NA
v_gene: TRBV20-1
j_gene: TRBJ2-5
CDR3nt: TGCAGTGCTGGAACCCCTAGCGGGGGGCAACAAGAGACCCAGTACTTC
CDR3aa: CSAGTPSGGQQETQYF

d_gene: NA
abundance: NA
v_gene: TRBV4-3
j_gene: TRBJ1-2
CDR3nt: TGCGCCAGCAGCCAAGACGTGTCGACGGGCTATGGCTACACCTTC
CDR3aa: CASSQDVSTGYGYTF

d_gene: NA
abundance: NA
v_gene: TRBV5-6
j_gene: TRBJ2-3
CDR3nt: TGTGCCAGCAGCTTGGGTAGGGCCACAGATACGCAGTATTTT
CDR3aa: CASSLGRATDTQYF

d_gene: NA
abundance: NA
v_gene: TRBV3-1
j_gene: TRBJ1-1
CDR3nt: TGTGCCAGCAGCCAAGAAGGGGTTTACACTGAAGCTTTCTTT
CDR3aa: CASSQEGVYTEAFF

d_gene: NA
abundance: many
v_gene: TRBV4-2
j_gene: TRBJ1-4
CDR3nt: TGTGCCAGCAGCCAAGAACGGGGTGAAAAACTGTTTTTT
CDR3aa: CASSQERGEKLFF

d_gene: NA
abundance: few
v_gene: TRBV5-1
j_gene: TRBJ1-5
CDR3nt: TGCGCCAGCAGCTTGGCCGGGGTTGCTGATCAGCCCCAGCATTTT
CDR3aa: CASSLAGVADQPQHF

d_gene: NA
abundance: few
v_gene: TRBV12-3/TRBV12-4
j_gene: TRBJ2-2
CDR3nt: TGTGCCAGCAGTTTACTGGGCAACGGTCCCGGGGAGCTGTTTTTT
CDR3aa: CASSLLGNGPGELFF

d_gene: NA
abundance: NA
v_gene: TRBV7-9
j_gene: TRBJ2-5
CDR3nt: TGTGCCAGCAGCGTAACCCGGGGCCTACTGACCCAAGAGACCCAGTACTTC
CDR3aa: CASSVTRGLLTQETQYF

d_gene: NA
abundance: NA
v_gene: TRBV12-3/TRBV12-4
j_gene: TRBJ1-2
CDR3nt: TGTGCCAGCAGCGCCCTTGAACGCTACACCTTC
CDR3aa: CASSALERYTF

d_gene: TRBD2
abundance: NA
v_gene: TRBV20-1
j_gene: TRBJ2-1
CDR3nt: TGCAGTGCCGTAATAGCGGGAGGGACCTACAATGAGCAGTTCTTC
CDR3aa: CSAVIAGGTYNEQFF

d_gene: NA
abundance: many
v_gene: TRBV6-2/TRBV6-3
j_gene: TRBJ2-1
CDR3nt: TGTGCCAGCAGTGACAACAGGGTCCGTGAGCAGTTCTTC
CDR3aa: CASSDNRVREQFF

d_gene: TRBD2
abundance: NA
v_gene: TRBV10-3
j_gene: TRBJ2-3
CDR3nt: TGTGCCATCAGTGACCCGACTAGCGGGGGAGATACGCAGTATTTT
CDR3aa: CAISDPTSGGDTQYF

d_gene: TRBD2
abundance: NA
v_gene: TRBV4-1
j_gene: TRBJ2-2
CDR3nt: TGCGCCAGCAACAAACGAGCTAGCGGGCTGAACACCGGGGAGCTGTTTTTT
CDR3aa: CASNKRASGLNTGELFF

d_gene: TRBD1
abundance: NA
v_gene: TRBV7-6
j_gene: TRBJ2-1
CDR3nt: TGTGCCAGCAGCGTCCGGACAGGGGGCTCCTACAATGAGCAGTTCTTC
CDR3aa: CASSVRTGGSYNEQFF

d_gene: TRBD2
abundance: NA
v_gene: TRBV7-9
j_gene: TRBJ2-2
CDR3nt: TGTGCCAGCGGGGACGTCTCGGGAGGGGACACCGGGGAGCTGTTTTTT
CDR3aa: CASGDVSGGDTGELFF

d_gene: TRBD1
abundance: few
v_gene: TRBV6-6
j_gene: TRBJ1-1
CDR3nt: TGTGCCAGCAGCCCCGACAGGGGCTGGCTCTTT
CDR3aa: CASSPDRGWLF

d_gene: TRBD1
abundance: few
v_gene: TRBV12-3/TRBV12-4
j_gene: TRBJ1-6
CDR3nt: TGTGCCAGCAGATCCCGGGACAGGGGTGTCATAGCACCCCTCCACTTT
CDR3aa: CASRSRDRGVIAPLHF

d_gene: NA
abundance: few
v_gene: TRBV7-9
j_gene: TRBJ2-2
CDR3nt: TGTGCCAGCAGCTTAGTCAGGAACACCGGGGAGCTGTTTTTT
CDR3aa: CASSLVRNTGELFF

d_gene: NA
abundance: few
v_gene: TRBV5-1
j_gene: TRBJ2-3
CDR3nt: TGCGCCAGCCAAACTTTACAGGGTATGGGCACAGATACGCAGTATTTT
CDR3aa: CASQTLQGMGTDTQYF

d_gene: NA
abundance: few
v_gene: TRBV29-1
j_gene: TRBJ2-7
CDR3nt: TGCAGCGTTGAGGGCGATAGCTCCTACGAGCAGTACTTC
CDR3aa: CSVEGDSSYEQYF

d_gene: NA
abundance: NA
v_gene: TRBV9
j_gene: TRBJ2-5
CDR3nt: TGTGCCAGCAGCGTAGCGTCCGGGCGGGTCCAAGAGACCCAGTACTTC
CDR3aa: CASSVASGRVQETQYF

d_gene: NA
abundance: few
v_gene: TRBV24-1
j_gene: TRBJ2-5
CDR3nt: TGTGCCACCAGTGACCCCGGGACGTGGAACCAGTACTTC
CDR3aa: CATSDPGTWNQYF

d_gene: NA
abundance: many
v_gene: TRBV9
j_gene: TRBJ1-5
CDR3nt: TGTGCCAGCAGCGTAGATGCGGATCAGCCCCAGCATTTT
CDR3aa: CASSVDADQPQHF

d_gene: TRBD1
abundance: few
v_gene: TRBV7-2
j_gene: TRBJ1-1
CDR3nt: TGTGCCAGCAGCCCCCGACAGGGGTACACTGAAGCTTTCTTT
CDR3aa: CASSPRQGYTEAFF

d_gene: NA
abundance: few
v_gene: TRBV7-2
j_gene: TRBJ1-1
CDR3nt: TGTGCCAGCAGCTTACAGGGGACGAACACTGAAGCTTTCTTT
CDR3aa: CASSLQGTNTEAFF

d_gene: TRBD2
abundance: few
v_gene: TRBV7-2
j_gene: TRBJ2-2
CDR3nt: TGTGCCAGCAGCCCCACCCTTAGCGGGGGGGCCCCCGGGGAGCTGTTTTTT
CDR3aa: CASSPTLSGGAPGELFF

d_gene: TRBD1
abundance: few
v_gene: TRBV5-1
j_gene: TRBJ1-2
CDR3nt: TGCGCCAGCAGCACGGACAGGGCTCGTGGCTACACCTTC
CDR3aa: CASSTDRARGYTF

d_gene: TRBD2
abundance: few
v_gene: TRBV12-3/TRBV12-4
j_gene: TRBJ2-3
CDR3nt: TGTGCCAGCAGCTTCATAGCGGGGGGGAGCACAGATACGCAGTATTTT
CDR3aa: CASSFIAGGSTDTQYF

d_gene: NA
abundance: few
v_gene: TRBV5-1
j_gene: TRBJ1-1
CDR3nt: TGCGCCAGCACCAAGGACCCGAACACTGAAGCTTTCTTT
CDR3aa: CASTKDPNTEAFF

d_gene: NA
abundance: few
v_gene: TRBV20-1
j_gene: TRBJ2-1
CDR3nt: TGCAGTGTGGGGACCACCAACAATGAGCAGTTCTTC
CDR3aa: CSVGTTNNEQFF

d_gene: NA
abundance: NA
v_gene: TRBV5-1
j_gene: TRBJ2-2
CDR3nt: TGCGCCAGCAGAGGGGAAGCGAACACCGGGGAGCTGTTTTTT
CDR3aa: CASRGEANTGELFF

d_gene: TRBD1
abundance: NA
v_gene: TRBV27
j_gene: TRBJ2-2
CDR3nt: TGTGCCAGCAGTTGGGGACAGGGCGCGGGGGAGCTGTTTTTT
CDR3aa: CASSWGQGAGELFF

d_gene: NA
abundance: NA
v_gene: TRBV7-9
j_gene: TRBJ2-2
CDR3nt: TGTGCCAGCAGCCGAGAGTACGGGGAGCTGTTTTTT
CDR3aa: CASSREYGELFF

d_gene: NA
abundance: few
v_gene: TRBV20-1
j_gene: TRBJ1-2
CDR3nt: TGCAGTGCAAACCGGGACACCCTCTATGGCTACACCTTC
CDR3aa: CSANRDTLYGYTF

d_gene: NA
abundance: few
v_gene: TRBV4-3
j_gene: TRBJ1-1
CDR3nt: TGCGCCAGCAGCCAAGATAGATTCATGAACACTGAAGCTTTCTTT
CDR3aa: CASSQDRFMNTEAFF

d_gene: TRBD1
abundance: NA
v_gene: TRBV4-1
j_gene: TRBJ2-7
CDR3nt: TGCGCCAGCAGCCAAGCAGGACAGGGGGTCTACGAGCAGTACTTC
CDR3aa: CASSQAGQGVYEQYF